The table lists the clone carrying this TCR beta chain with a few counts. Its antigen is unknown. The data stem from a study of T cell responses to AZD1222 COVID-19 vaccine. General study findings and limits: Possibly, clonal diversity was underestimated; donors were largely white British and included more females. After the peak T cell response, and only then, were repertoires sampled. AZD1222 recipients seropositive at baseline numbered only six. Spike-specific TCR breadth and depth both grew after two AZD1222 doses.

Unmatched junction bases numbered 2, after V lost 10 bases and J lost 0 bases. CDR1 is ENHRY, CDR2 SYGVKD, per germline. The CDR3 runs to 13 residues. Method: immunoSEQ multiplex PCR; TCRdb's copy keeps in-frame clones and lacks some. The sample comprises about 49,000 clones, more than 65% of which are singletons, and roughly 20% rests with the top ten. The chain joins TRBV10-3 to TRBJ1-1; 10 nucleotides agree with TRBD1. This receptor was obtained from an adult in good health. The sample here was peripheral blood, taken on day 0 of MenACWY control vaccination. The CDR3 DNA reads TGTGCCACGGGGACAGGGGTGAACACTGAAGCTTTCTTT. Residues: CATGTGVNTEAFF.